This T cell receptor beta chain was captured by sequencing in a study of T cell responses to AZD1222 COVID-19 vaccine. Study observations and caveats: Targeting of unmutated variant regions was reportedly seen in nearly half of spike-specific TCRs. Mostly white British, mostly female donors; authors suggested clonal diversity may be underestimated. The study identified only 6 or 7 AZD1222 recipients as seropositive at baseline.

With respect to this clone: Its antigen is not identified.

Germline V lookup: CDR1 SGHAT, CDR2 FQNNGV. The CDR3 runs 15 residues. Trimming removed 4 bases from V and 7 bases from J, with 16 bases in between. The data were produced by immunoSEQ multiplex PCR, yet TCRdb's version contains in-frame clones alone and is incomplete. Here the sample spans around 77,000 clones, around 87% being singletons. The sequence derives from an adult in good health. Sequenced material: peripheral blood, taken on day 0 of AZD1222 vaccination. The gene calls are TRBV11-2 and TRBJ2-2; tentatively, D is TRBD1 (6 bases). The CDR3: CASSSEGGRGGELFF. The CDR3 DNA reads TGTGCCAGCAGCTCAGAAGGGGGTCGGGGCGGGGAGCTGTTTTTT. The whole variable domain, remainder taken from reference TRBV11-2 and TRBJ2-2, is EAGVAQSPRYKIIEKRQSVAFWCNPISGHATLYWYQQILGQGPKLLIQFQNNGVVDDSQLPKDRFSAERLKGVDSTLKIQPAKLEDSAVYLCASSSEGGRGGELFFGEGSRLTVL.